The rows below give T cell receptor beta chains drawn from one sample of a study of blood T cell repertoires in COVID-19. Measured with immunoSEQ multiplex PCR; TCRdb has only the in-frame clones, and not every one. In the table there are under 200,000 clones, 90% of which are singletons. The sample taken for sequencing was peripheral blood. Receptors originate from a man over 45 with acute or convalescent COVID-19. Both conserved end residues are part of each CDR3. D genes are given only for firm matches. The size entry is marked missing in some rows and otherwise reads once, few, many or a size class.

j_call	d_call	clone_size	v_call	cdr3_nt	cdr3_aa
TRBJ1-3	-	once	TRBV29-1	TGCAGCACCCGGGGGTCTGGAAACACCATATATTTT	CSTRGSGNTIYF
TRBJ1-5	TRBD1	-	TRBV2	TGTGCCAGCAGGGGACAGCCCAATCAGCCCCAGCATTTT	CASRGQPNQPQHF
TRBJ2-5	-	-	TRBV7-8	TGTGCCAGCAGCCGGGCCCCACAAGAGACCCAGTACTTC	CASSRAPQETQYF
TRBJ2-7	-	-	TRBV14	TGTGCCAGCAGCCAAGAAGCCCCGCGGGGGCAGGGGGCTTTCCACGAGCAGTACTTC	CASSQEAPRGQGAFHEQYF
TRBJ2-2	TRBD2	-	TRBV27	TGTGCCAGCAGACCCCTAGCGGGAAACACCGGGGAGCTGTTTTTT	CASRPLAGNTGELFF
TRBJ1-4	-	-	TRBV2	TGTGCCAGCATCCCGACAGGAGTAAATGAAAAACTGTTTTTT	CASIPTGVNEKLFF
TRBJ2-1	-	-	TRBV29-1	TGCAGCGTTACTGGCCTAGGCTCCTACAATGAGCAGTTCTTC	CSVTGLGSYNEQFF
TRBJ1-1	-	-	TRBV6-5	TGTGCCAGCAGCCCGGACTATAGGGACACTGAAGCTTTCTTT	CASSPDYRDTEAFF
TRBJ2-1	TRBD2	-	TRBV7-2	TGTGCCAGCAGCTTACCGACTAGCGGGGGTCTGTTCTTC	CASSLPTSGGLFF
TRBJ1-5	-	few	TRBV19	TGTGCCAGTAGTATAACGGGGGGCGCGGGAAATCAGCCCCAGCATTTT	CASSITGGAGNQPQHF
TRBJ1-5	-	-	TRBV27	TGTGCCAGCAGTTTATCAGGAGGGACCTATCAGCCCCAGCATTTT	CASSLSGGTYQPQHF
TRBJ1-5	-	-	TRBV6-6	TGTGCCAGCAGTTCCCCGGGGTACAATCAGCCCCAGCATTTT	CASSSPGYNQPQHF
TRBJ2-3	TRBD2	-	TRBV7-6	TGTGCCAGCAGCTCCGGGTTGGCGGGAGGGGCAGATACGCAGTATTTT	CASSSGLAGGADTQYF
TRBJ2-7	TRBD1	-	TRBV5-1	TGCGCCAGCAGCCCGGGACAGAACTACGAGCAGTACTTC	CASSPGQNYEQYF
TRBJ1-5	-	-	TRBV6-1	TGTGCCAGCAGTGACAGGGTGGGACAGCCCCAGCATTTT	CASSDRVGQPQHF
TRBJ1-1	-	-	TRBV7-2	TGTGCCAGCAGCTTACTTGGCAGGCTGAACACTGAAGCTTTCTTT	CASSLLGRLNTEAFF
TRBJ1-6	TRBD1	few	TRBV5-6	TGTGCCAGCAGTTCGATAACCGGGACAGGGAATTCACCCCTCCACTTT	CASSSITGTGNSPLHF
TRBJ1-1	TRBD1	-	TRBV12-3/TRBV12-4	TGTGCCAGCAGGCGACAGGGGGACACTGAAGCTTTCTTT	CASRRQGDTEAFF
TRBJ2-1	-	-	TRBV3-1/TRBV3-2	TGTGCCAGCAGCCAGGGAGATGAGCAGTTCTTC	CASSQGDEQFF
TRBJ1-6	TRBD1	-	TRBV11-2	TGTGCCAGCAGCTGGGCGACAGGGGTTAATTCACCCCTCCACTTT	CASSWATGVNSPLHF
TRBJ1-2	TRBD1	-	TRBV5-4	TGTGCCAGCAGCGCCTCCGGGACAGACATCTATGGCTACACCTTC	CASSASGTDIYGYTF
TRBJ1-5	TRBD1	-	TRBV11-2	TGTGCCAGCAGCCCCTCAGGGGGCGGTCAGCCCCAGCATTTT	CASSPSGGGQPQHF
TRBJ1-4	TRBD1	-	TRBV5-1	TGCGCCAGCAGCTTGGTGGGGGGACAGGGCGATGAAAAACTGTTTTTT	CASSLVGGQGDEKLFF
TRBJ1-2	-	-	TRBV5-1	TGCGCCAGCAGCTTGGACACAGGCTATGGCTACACCTTC	CASSLDTGYGYTF
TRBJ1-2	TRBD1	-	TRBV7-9	TGTGCCAGCAGCATCCAGGACAGGTCGGAGGGCTACACCTTC	CASSIQDRSEGYTF
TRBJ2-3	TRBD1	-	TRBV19	TGTGCCAGTAGGGACAGGGGAAGGGGTACGCAGTATTTT	CASRDRGRGTQYF
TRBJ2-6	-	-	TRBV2	TGTGCCAGCAGTGTGGGGAGCTCTGGGGCCAACGTCCTGACTTTC	CASSVGSSGANVLTF
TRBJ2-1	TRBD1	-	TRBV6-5	TGTGCCAGCAGTCAGGACAGGGCCTACAATGAGCAGTTCTTC	CASSQDRAYNEQFF
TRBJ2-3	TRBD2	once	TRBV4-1	TGCGCCAGCAGCCAAGAGGCGGGAGGCATCACAGATACGCAGTATTTT	CASSQEAGGITDTQYF
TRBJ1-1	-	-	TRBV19	TGTGCCAGTAGTATCCCCAGGGTGAGTCAGGCTTTCTTT	CASSIPRVSQAFF
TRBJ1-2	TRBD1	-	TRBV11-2	TGTGCCAGCAGCCAGGGACAGGGGCGCAGTGGCTACACCTTC	CASSQGQGRSGYTF
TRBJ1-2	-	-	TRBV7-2	TGTGCCAGCAGCTTACGGGAGTTGGGAAGCTATGGCTACACCTTC	CASSLRELGSYGYTF
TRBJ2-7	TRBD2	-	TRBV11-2	TGTGCCAGCAGACTTCGGACTAGCGGGAGATTCCCCGAGCAGTACTTC	CASRLRTSGRFPEQYF
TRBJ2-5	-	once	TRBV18	TGTGCCAGCTCACCACCGGGAGGGGGCCAAGAGACCCAGTACTTC	CASSPPGGGQETQYF
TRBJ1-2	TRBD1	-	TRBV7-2	TGTGCCAGCAGCCGAAGGACAGGGGAAGGCTACACCTTC	CASSRRTGEGYTF
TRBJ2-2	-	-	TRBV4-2	TGTGCCAGCAGCCAAGAAGCCTTCTCGAACACCGGGGAGCTGTTTTTT	CASSQEAFSNTGELFF
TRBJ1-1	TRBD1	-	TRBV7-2	TGTGCCAGCAGCTTAGTGGGGACAGGGAGTCGAGCAAACACTGAAGCTTTCTTT	CASSLVGTGSRANTEAFF